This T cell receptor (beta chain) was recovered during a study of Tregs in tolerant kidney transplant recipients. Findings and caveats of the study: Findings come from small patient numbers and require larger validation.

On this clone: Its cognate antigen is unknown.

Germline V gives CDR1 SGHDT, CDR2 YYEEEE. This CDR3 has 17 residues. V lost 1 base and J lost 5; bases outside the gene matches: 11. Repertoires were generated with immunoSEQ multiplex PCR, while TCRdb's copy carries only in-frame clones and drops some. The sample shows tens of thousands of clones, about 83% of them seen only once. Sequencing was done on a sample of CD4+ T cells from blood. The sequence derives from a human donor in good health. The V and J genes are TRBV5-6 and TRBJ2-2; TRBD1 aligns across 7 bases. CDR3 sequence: CASSLNRGRISTGELFF. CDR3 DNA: TGTGCCAGCAGCTTGAATAGGGGGCGAATAAGTACCGGGGAGCTGTTTTTT.